This record covers a single TCR beta chain. What it recognizes is unknown. The data are from a study of shared clonotypes between healthy human individuals. Sequencing used immunoSEQ multiplex PCR; TCRdb keeps in-frame clones, though not all of them. In the table there are millions of clones, around 96% of which are singletons. Germline CDR1 reads MNHEY; CDR2 reads SMNVEV (reference sequence). CDR3 length equals 17 residues. The V gene end was trimmed by 6 bases and the J gene end by 0 bases; junction bases not matched to a gene: 6. Naive CD8 populations comprised CD45RO-negative cells positively selected for CCR7, excluding terminally differentiated effector memory CD45RA+ cells. Donors had no recently reported acute infections or vaccinations and were HIV-negative. Study observations and caveats: Generally, naive subsets (rather than memory subsets) showed larger estimated richness. The sharing of 5% to 6.5% of naive CD4 clonotypes was seen across a handful of donors. Against clonotypes common to all four donors, non-shared ones had lower generation probabilities.

The sequenced sample was naive CD8+ T cells sorted from blood. The sequence was obtained from a man younger than 35 in good health. The chain uses TRBV27 and TRBJ2-6; TRBD1 aligns across 9 bases. The CDR3 bases are TGTGCCAGCAGAGGACAGGGGATGCTCTCTGGGGCCAACGTCCTGACTTTC. The encoded protein is CASRGQGMLSGANVLTF.